This TCR beta chain came from a study of T cell clusters in autoimmune cytopenias. Study-wide background: The mean age of healthy donor controls was 56 years, the median about 60 years. Study conclusions and caveats: Physiological T cell clusters of healthy donors were apparently absent in primary autoimmune cytopenia patients. Compared with active autoimmune hepatitis patients, healthy donors showed about 2.8-fold more exclusive TRB clusters.

Turning to this clonotype: Its antigen remains unidentified.

Germline assignment: CDR1 MNHEY and CDR2 SMNVEV (reference sequence). The CDR3 is 16 residues long. Each sample's input was around 250 ng genomic DNA, approximately 37,500 genome equivalents. Multiplex touch-down PCR amplified TRB using TRB-A and TRB-B pools in one tube. Reanalyzing the multiplex PCR reads, TCRdb keeps one entry per CDR3 protein, without DNA. The sample table includes about 4,200 distinct CDR3 sequences. This sample also appeared in a second study, on T cell repertoires in aging, cancer and after chemotherapy. Turning to that study: Untreated cancer patients had significantly lower blood TCR diversity than age-matched healthy donors.

The chain is built from TRBV27 and TRBJ2-1; TCRdb reports TRBD1, a call that lacks DNA to check it against. Sequencing was done on a sample of peripheral blood. The receptor was derived from a human donor in good health. This chain's CDR3 is CASSLNPQGASNEQFF.